These 27 T cell receptor beta chains were sequenced from one sample in a study of regulatory T cells in long-lasting Graves disease. Building of the TCR beta libraries involved iRepertoire HTBI primers and Arm-PCR of CDR3 regions. Via MiXCR, TCRdb re-called the multiplex PCR reads, giving one row per CDR3 protein. The sample gives over 250,000 distinct CDR3 sequences, 22% of which show up once; 45% to 70% is in the top ten. Documented time point: persistent/refractory GD, antithyroid drugs over 5 years with positive TRAb. PBMC RNA was the source of the TCR library. The sequencing used peripheral blood mononuclear cells (PBMCs), collected when the disease was refractory, from a patient treated with antithyroid drugs. These receptors were taken from a female donor with Graves disease.

This clonotype appeared a few times. The chain recombines TRBV7-9 with TRBJ2-5, with a tentative D call TRBD1 (5 bases). This CDR3 has 18 residues. Germline V gene lookup returns CDR1 SEHNR and CDR2 FQNEAQ (reference sequence). Trimming pared 6 bases from V and 2 bases from J, leaving 25 bases between. In nucleotides, the CDR3 is TGTGCCAGCAGTAACAATGGCCCGGACACCCAATATCAAGAGACCCAGTACTTC. Translated: CASSNNGPDTQYQETQYF.

This clonotype came up many times. V usage is TRBV30 and J usage is TRBJ2-5; TRBD1 matches 10 bases. The length of the CDR3 is 14 residues. The junction had 6 bases not matched to a gene; V was cut back by 3 bases and J by 5 bases. Germline values: CDR1 GTSNPN, CDR2 SVGIG (reference sequence). In nucleotides, the CDR3 is TGTGCCTGGAGCTCCGGGACAGGGGATGAGACCCAGTACTTC. It yields the protein CAWSSGTGDETQYF.

This clonotype occurred many times. The chain recombines TRBV3-1 with TRBJ1-6; D unclear. Between the trimmed V and J ends, which lost 0 bases and 10 bases, there was a span of 10 bases. The CDR3 length is 14 residues. Germline CDR1 and CDR2: LGHDT and YNNKEL (reference sequence). The CDR3 reads CASSQESLGSPLHF. The DNA of the CDR3 is TGTGCCAGCAGCCAAGAAAGCTTGGGATCACCCCTCCACTTT.

The J gene is TRBJ1-2, the V gene TRBV10-3; D uncertain. The CDR3 loop spans 14 amino acids. V lost 2 bases and J 3 bases, leaving 10 bases between the germline ends. The V gene's germline CDR1 is ENHRY and CDR2 SYGVKD. The CDR3: CAISEGRTYYGYTF. The CDR3 DNA is TGTGCCATCAGTGAGGGAAGGACCTACTATGGCTACACCTTC.

Many counts were recorded for this clonotype. V is TRBV20-1 and J is TRBJ2-7; TRBD1 might be the D (5 bases). Germline V gives CDR1 DFQATT, CDR2 SNEGSKA (reference sequence). The CDR3 is made up of 14 amino acids. V lost 5 bases, J lost 5 bases, and 19 bases lay in between. Written as DNA, the CDR3 is TGCAGTGCTTTCATGACAGACTCATCAAACGAGCAGTACTTC. Protein product: CSAFMTDSSNEQYF.

This clonotype was detected only a few times. This chain uses TRBV3-1 with TRBJ2-7; D is perhaps TRBD2 (5 bases). V lost 8 bases, J lost 4 bases, and 15 bases lay in between. CDR3 size: 13 residues. The V gene's germline CDR1 is LGHDT and CDR2 YNNKEL (reference sequence). The CDR3 here is CASAAGGWYEQYF. CDR3 coding DNA: TGTGCCAGCGCGGCAGGAGGCTGGTACGAGCAGTACTTC.

In this sample, this clonotype turned up a few times. The V call is TRBV15, the J call TRBJ2-5, with a tentative D call TRBD2 (5 bases). This CDR3 contains 14 residues. V lost 2 bases and J 3 bases, leaving 10 bases between the germline ends. Per the germline V gene, CDR1 is LNHNV and CDR2 is YYDKDF (reference sequence). CDR3 in amino acids: CATSRRADEETQYF. The CDR3 bases are TGTGCCACCAGCAGAAGAGCGGATGAAGAGACCCAGTACTTC.

The table lists this clonotype with many counts. This chain uses TRBV20-1 with TRBJ2-5; 8 bases fit TRBD2. V shed 4 bases and J 5 bases; nucleotides not matched to a gene: 15. The CDR3 is made up of 16 amino acids. Germline V gene sequence: CDR1 DFQATT, CDR2 SNEGSKA (reference sequence). The CDR3 spells CSATPGTSVPRETQYF. The CDR3 nucleotides are TGCAGTGCTACCCCCGGGACTAGTGTACCCCGGGAGACCCAGTACTTC.

This clonotype was observed a handful of times. CDR3: CASHLGQGGYEQYF. The CDR3 DNA follows: TGTGCCAGCCACCTGGGGCAGGGGGGTTACGAGCAGTACTTC. The chain carries TRBV6-1 and TRBJ2-7, with a weak D call TRBD1 (7 bases). This CDR3 is built from 14 residues. The V gene lost 8 bases and the J gene lost 4 bases, with 18 bases spanning the gap. Germline lookup yields CDR1 MNHNS and CDR2 SASEGT.

The rearrangement joins TRBV19 to TRBJ2-1, with 9 bases aligning to TRBD1. This CDR3 has 13 amino acids. J gave up 8 bases and V 6 bases, and 5 bases lay outside the gene matches. Germline V gene data show CDR1 as LNHDA and CDR2 as SQIVND (reference sequence). CDR3 sequence: CASSPTGGDEQFF. Written as DNA, the CDR3 is TGTGCCAGTAGCCCCACAGGGGGCGATGAGCAGTTCTTC.

Many counts were recorded for this clonotype. The rearrangement joins TRBV6-2 or TRBV6-3 to TRBJ1-1; D unresolved. V was shortened by 2 bases and J by 4 bases, with 8 bases between the two germline ends. This CDR3 is 13 amino acids long. Germline V gene sequence: CDR1 MNHEY, CDR2 SVGEGT. CDR3 sequence: CASSYVGVTEAFF. The CDR3 bases are TGTGCCAGCAGTTACGTTGGGGTCACTGAAGCTTTCTTT.

About this clonotype itself: In this CDR3 the conserved last residue, phenylalanine or tryptophan, is missing, so a read error is likely. The chain employs TRBV4-1 and TRBJ1-4; 7 nucleotides match TRBD1. Looked up from germline, CDR1 is MGHRA and CDR2 is YSYEKL. The CDR3 totals 15 residues. The V segment lost 5 bases and the J segment 6 bases; nucleotides outside the gene matches: 9. The DNA of the CDR3 is TGCGCCAGCAGCGACCACAGGGGTCGGGATGAAAAACTGTTTTGT. It specifies CASSDHRGRDEKLFC.

This clonotype was counted at least ten times. The chain links TRBV6-2 or TRBV6-3 to TRBJ1-1; D possibly corresponds to TRBD1 (6 bases). Germline V gene data show CDR1 as MNHEY and CDR2 as SVGEGT. Trimming stripped 4 bases from V and 5 bases from J, with 17 bases between. CDR3 length: 15 amino acids. The CDR3 sequence is CASSLGHIGWTEAFF. CDR3 coding DNA: TGTGCCAGCAGTTTGGGACATATTGGTTGGACTGAAGCTTTCTTT.

This clonotype was seen at least ten times. The CDR3 sequence: CASSSTGGLEELFF. The CDR3 coding sequence is TGTGCCAGCAGCTCGACAGGGGGCCTGGAAGAACTGTTTTTT. The chain uses TRBV12-3 or TRBV12-4 and TRBJ1-4, with 10 bases that match TRBD1. The CDR3 covers 14 residues. After removal of 6 bases from V and 12 bases from J, the junction contained 10 bases not matched to a gene.

Remarks on this clonotype: This may be a read error: a much more frequent sequence differs by one nucleotide. The chain employs TRBV12-3 or TRBV12-4 and TRBJ1-1; 7 bases fit TRBD1. The CDR3 contains 14 residues. The J segment lost 7 bases and the V segment lost 6 bases, leaving 11 bases of the junction unmatched. The CDR3: CASSHRQGEGEAFF. DNA for the CDR3: TGTGCCAGCAGCCATCGACAGGGAGAGGGTGAAGCTTTCTTT.

The sample holds a few counts of this clonotype. V gene TRBV5-1 combines with J gene TRBJ2-5; D remains unclear. The CDR3 is 14 amino acids. Trimming stripped 5 bases from V and 3 bases from J, with 14 bases between. Germline lookup yields CDR1 SGHRS and CDR2 YFSETQ. CDR3 sequence reads: CASSGLTPEETQYF. The CDR3 region has the DNA TGCGCCAGCAGTGGTCTGACGCCCGAAGAGACCCAGTACTTC.

This sequence joins TRBV9 and TRBJ2-1, with D possibly being TRBD1 (5 bases). Germline V gene data show CDR1 as SGDLS and CDR2 as YYNGEE. The CDR3 is made up of 13 amino acids. V shed 3 bases and J shed 4 bases, with 8 bases lying between them. The CDR3 region is CASSETEYNEQFF. DNA of the CDR3: TGTGCCAGCAGCGAGACAGAGTACAATGAGCAGTTCTTC.

This clonotype was seen a handful of times. This chain uses TRBV4-2 with TRBJ2-7; D remains ambiguous. Germline V CDR1 and CDR2: LGHNA, YNFKEQ. The CDR3 is made up of 14 amino acids. The germline V and J ends were trimmed by 2 bases and 3 bases, with 11 bases remaining between them. DNA for the CDR3: TGTGCCAGCAGCCAATTCGGCAGAAGCTACGAGCAGTACTTC. Protein product: CASSQFGRSYEQYF.

This clonotype has just a few counts. The chain recombines TRBV29-1 with TRBJ1-1; D is possibly TRBD1 (5 bases). The CDR3 loop spans 12 amino acids. Germline V lookup: CDR1 SQVTM, CDR2 ANQGSEA. Trimming pared 5 bases from V and 4 bases from J, leaving 11 bases between. CDR3 DNA: TGCAGCGTTTTTCCAGGGAGCACTGAAGCTTTCTTT. Residues: CSVFPGSTEAFF.

The genes are TRBV30 and TRBJ1-1; possibly TRBD1 for D (5 bases). Germline CDR1 is GTSNPN and CDR2 is SVGIG (reference sequence). This CDR3 region has 14 residues. V lost 3 bases and J 6 bases, leaving 17 bases between the germline ends. CDR3 sequence: CAWRPPARTPEAFF. The CDR3 DNA follows: TGTGCCTGGAGGCCGCCCGCTCGGACACCTGAAGCTTTCTTT.

This clonotype was recorded many times. The chain carries TRBV28 and TRBJ2-7; TRBD2 matches 13 bases. Germline CDR1 and CDR2: MDHEN and SYDVKM. This CDR3 comprises 15 residues. V shed 6 bases, J shed 2 bases, and the junction held 4 bases outside the gene matches. CDR3 amino acids: CASSMGLAGTYEQYF. The CDR3 DNA follows: TGTGCCAGCAGCATGGGACTAGCGGGAACCTACGAGCAGTACTTC.

The chain recombines TRBV18 with TRBJ2-7; tentatively, D is TRBD2 (5 bases). In germline, CDR1 is KGHSH, CDR2 LQKENI. This CDR3 has 14 amino acids. Trimming stripped 6 bases from V and 0 bases from J, with 12 bases between. CDR3 loop: CASSLARDSYEQYF. For the CDR3, the DNA is TGTGCCAGCTCCCTGGCCCGGGACTCCTACGAGCAGTACTTC.

This clonotype was seen a few times. V and J are TRBV6-5 and TRBJ2-2, with D hard to call. V gave up 3 bases and J gave up 7 bases, with 9 bases separating them. Germline V lookup: CDR1 MNHEY, CDR2 SVGAGI. The CDR3 loop spans 13 amino acids. Written as DNA, the CDR3 is TGTGCCAGCAGTTATGAAGGGATCGGGGAGCTGTTTTTT. Residues: CASSYEGIGELFF.

CDR3 nucleotides: TGTGCCAGCAGCTTATCGGCGGGGGGAGGGGGCTACGAGCAGTACTTC. Its protein is CASSLSAGGGGYEQYF. V gene TRBV7-2 combines with J gene TRBJ2-7, with TRBD2 matching over 8 bases. This CDR3 region has 16 residues. Germline CDR1 is SGHTA and CDR2 is FQGNSA. V was pared by 2 bases and J by 3 bases, with 9 bases of the junction left unmatched.

This clonotype has ten or more counts. V gene TRBV12-3 or TRBV12-4 combines with J gene TRBJ2-7, with 7 bases lining up with TRBD1. V dropped 8 bases and J dropped 4; count of bases not matched to a gene: 8. The CDR3 consists of 13 residues. The CDR3 coding sequence is TGTGCCAGCTCAGGGGGACCGATATACGAGCAGTACTTC. Amino acid sequence: CASSGGPIYEQYF.

This clonotype was detected a few times. V and J are TRBV7-2 and TRBJ1-1; D may be TRBD1 (5 bases). Trimming removed 5 bases at V and 1 base at J, with 14 bases between. The germline V gene has CDR1 SGHTA and CDR2 FQGNSA. The CDR3 is 15 amino acids. CDR3 residues: CASSLGGGGNTEAFF. As DNA, the CDR3 is TGTGCCAGCAGCCTCGGGGGGGGGGGGAACACTGAAGCTTTCTTT.

This clonotype was seen a few times. The CDR3 bases are TGCAGCGTCCTTCATGGGGCAACTAATGAAAAACTGTTTTTT. Translated: CSVLHGATNEKLFF. The rearrangement uses TRBV29-1 and TRBJ1-4; unclear D gene. The V gene lost 6 bases and the J gene lost 0 bases, with 11 bases spanning the gap. In germline, CDR1 is SQVTM, CDR2 ANQGSEA. The CDR3 has 14 amino acids.